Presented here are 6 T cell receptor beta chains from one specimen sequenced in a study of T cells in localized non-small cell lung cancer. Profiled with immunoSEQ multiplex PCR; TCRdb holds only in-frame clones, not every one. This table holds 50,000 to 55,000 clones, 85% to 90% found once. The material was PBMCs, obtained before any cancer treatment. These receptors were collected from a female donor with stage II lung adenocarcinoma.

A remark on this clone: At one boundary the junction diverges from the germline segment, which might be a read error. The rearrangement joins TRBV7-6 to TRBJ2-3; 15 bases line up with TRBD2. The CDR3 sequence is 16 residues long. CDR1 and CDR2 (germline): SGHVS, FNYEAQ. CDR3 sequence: CASSSGLAGGTDAQYF. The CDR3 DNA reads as TGTGCCAGCAGCTCGGGACTAGCGGGGGGCACAGATGCGCAGTATTTT.

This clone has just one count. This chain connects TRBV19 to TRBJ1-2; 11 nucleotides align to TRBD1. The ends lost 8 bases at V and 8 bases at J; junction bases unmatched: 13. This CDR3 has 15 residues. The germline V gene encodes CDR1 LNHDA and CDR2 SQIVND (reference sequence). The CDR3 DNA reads TGTGCCAGTCGTACCGGAGGACAGGGGGCGAGAGGCTACACCTTC. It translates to CASRTGGQGARGYTF.

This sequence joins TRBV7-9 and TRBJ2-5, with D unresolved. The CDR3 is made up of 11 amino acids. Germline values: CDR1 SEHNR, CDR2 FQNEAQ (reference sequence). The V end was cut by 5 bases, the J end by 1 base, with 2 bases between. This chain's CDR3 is CASSRQETQYF. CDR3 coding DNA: TGTGCCAGCAGCCGCCAAGAGACCCAGTACTTC.

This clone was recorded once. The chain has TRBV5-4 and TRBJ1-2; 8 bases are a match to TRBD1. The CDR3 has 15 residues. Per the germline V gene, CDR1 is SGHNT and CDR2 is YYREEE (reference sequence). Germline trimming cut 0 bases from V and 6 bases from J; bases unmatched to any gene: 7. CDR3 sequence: CASSLAGSRGHGYTF. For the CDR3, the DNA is TGTGCCAGCAGCTTGGCCGGGAGCAGGGGGCATGGCTACACCTTC.

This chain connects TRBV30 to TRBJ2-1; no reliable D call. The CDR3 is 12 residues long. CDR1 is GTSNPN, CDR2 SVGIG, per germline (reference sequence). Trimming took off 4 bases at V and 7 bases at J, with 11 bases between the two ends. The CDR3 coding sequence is TGTGCCTGGACGGCAGTAATGAATGAGCAGTTCTTC. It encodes CAWTAVMNEQFF.

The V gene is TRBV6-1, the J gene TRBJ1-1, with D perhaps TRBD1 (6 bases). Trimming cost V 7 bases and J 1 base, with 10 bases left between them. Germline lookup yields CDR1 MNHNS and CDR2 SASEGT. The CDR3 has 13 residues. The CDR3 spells CASKMGQNTEAFF. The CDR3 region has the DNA TGTGCCAGCAAAATGGGACAGAACACTGAAGCTTTCTTT.